The next 11 T cell receptor beta chains were all read from a single sample in a study of cytomegalovirus exposure and HLA in healthy donors. The PCR employed 60 Vbeta primers together with 13 Jbeta primers. TCRdb's table, derived via immunoSEQ multiplex PCR, lists solely in-frame clones and lacks some. The table lists about 160,000 clones, 70% to 80% of them singletons. Material: PBMCs. The receptor set was obtained from a woman in her 50s in good health and CMV-seronegative.

The chain has TRBV11-3 and TRBJ2-1; a possible D gene is TRBD1 (5 bases). Germline V gene sequence: CDR1 SGHNT, CDR2 YENEEA. The CDR3 contains 12 residues. V was trimmed by 1 base and J by 11 bases, leaving 9 bases between them. CDR3 nucleotides: TGTGCCAGCAGCTTAGGCAGGGCTAAGCAGTTCTTC. This encodes CASSLGRAKQFF.

This chain uses TRBV5-6 with TRBJ1-2, with a weak D call TRBD1 (5 bases). The CDR3 covers 13 residues. Trimming shortened V by 3 bases and J by 4 bases, and 10 bases separated the two germline ends. Germline loops: CDR1 SGHDT, CDR2 YYEEEE. CDR3 sequence reads: CASSYEDSYGYTF. CDR3 bases: TGTGCCAGCAGCTACGAAGACAGCTATGGCTACACCTTC.

The chain combines TRBV4-2 with TRBJ2-5; weak D call: TRBD2 (5 bases). CDR3 length: 16 residues. The ends were cut back, 4 bases at V and 7 bases at J, with 22 bases in the middle. CDR1 is LGHNA and CDR2 is YNFKEQ in the germline V gene. The CDR3 sequence: CASSPPVGSAKGTQYF. The DNA of the CDR3 is TGTGCCAGCAGCCCCCCCGTGGGTAGCGCTAAAGGGACCCAGTACTTC.

The chain uses TRBV28 and TRBJ2-5; 9 bases are a match to TRBD1. CDR1 is MDHEN, CDR2 SYDVKM, per germline. The CDR3 runs 17 residues. The V gene end was trimmed by 3 bases and the J gene end by 5 bases; junction bases not matched to a gene: 13. The CDR3 DNA sequence: TGTGCCAGCAGTTTTCATGTCACAGGGGGCAGGTGGGAGACCCAGTACTTC. Translated, it gives CASSFHVTGGRWETQYF.

This clone was counted once. This chain links TRBV15 with TRBJ2-6; D might be TRBD1 (5 bases). There are 15 residues in the CDR3. Germline V lookup: CDR1 LNHNV, CDR2 YYDKDF (reference sequence). V lost 2 bases to trimming and J lost 0 bases, with 5 bases between them. CDR3 sequence: CATSRTGSGANVLTF. In DNA, the CDR3 is TGTGCCACCAGCAGAACAGGCTCTGGGGCCAACGTCCTGACTTTC.

This chain connects TRBV7-9 to TRBJ1-4; D may be TRBD1 (5 bases). V was clipped by 3 bases and J by 3 bases, with 14 bases between them. Germline-derived CDR1 and CDR2 are SEHNR and FQNEAQ (reference sequence). The CDR3 length is 16 residues. CDR3 amino acids: CASSLEQGAANEKLFF. The CDR3 bases are TGTGCCAGCAGCTTGGAGCAAGGGGCAGCTAATGAAAAACTGTTTTTT.

A note on this clone: Relative to the germline gene, one junction end is altered; a read error may explain this. The rearrangement joins TRBV9 to TRBJ1-3; D gene uncertain. Germline CDR1 SGDLS, CDR2 YYNGEE. There are 16 residues in the CDR3. The CDR3: CASSVGGISSGSTIYF. CDR3 nucleotide sequence: TGTGCCAGCAGCGTAGGCGGCATATCCTCTGGAAGCACCATATATTTT.

The V gene is TRBV7-2, the J gene TRBJ2-2; tentatively, D is TRBD1 (5 bases). V was clipped by 6 bases and J by 3 bases, with 11 bases between them. The germline V gene encodes CDR1 SGHTA and CDR2 FQGNSA. This CDR3 is 14 amino acids long. The CDR3 DNA reads as TGTGCCAGCAGTCCCCTGGGGCACACCGGGGAGCTGTTTTTT. Residues: CASSPLGHTGELFF.

This chain connects TRBV13 to TRBJ2-7; 12 bases agree with TRBD2. Germline CDR1 is PRHDT and CDR2 is FYEKMQ (reference sequence). The CDR3 contains 16 residues. V dropped 5 bases and J dropped 4; count of bases not matched to a gene: 9. The CDR3 bases are TGTGCCAGCAGCCCCCGACTAGCGGGAGTTCAATACGAGCAGTACTTC. It translates to CASSPRLAGVQYEQYF.

The chain couples TRBV7-3 to TRBJ2-1; D is undetermined. Trimming removed 1 base from V and 0 bases from J, with 7 bases in between. The CDR3 spans 15 residues. CDR1 SGHTA and CDR2 FQGTGA come from the germline V gene. The CDR3, as DNA: TGTGCCAGCAGCTTAATGTCCAGCTCCTACAATGAGCAGTTCTTC. It yields the protein CASSLMSSSYNEQFF.

The rearrangement uses TRBV27 and TRBJ2-7; maybe TRBD2 (5 bases). The CDR3 covers 15 residues. Trimming left V 5 bases short and J 1 base short, with 15 bases between. The germline V gene encodes CDR1 MNHEY and CDR2 SMNVEV (reference sequence). The CDR3 loop is CASSPSNRGSYEQYF. In DNA, the CDR3 is TGTGCCAGCAGTCCGTCCAACCGGGGTTCCTACGAGCAGTACTTC.